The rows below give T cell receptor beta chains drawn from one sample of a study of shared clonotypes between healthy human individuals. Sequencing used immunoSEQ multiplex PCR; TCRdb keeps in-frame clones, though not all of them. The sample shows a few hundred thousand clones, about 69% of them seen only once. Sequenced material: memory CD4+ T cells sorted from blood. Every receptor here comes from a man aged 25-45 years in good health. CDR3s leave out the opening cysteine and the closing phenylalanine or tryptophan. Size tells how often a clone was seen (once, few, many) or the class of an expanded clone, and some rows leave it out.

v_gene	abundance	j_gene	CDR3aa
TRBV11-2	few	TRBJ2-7	ASSRNQPYEQY
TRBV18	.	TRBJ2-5	ASSSTSGSGETQY
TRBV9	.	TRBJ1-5	ASSVAGQGGQPQH
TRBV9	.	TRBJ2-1	ASSVGDSGRYNEQF
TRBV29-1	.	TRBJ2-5	SVETDRQQETQY
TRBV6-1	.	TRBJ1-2	ASSEAWGTGFGYT
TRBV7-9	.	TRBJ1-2	ASSLTGTGQIYGYT
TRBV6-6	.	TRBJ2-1	ASSYSALAGANEQF
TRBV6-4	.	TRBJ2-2	ASSDWSGTGELF
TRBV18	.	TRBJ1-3	ASSPREFGSGNTIY
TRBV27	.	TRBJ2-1	ASSFSGANNEQF
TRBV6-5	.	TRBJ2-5	AGGAGPRETQY
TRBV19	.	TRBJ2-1	ASSILGQGTNEQF
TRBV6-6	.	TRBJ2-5	ASSATSGGGETQY